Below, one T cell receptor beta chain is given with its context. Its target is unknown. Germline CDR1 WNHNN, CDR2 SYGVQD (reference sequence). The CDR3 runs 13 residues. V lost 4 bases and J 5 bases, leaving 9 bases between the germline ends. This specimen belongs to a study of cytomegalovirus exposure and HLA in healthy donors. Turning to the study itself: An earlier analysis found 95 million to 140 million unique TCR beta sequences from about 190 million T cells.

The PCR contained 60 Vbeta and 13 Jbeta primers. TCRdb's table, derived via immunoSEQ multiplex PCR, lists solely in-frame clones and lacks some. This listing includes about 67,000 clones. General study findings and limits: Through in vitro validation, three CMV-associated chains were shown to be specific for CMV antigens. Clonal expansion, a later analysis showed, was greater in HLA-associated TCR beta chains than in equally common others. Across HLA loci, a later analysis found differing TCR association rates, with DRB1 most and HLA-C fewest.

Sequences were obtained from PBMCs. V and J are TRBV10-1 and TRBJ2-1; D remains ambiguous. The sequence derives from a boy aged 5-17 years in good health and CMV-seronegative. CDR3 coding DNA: TGCGCCAGCAGTGCCACCAGGAACAATGAGCAGTTCTTC. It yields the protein CASSATRNNEQFF.